What follows are 22 T cell receptor beta chains derived from one specimen sequenced in a study of blood T cell repertoires in COVID-19. Profiled with immunoSEQ multiplex PCR; TCRdb holds only in-frame clones, not every one. The sample holds over 200,000 clones, 85% to 90% seen once. The sequencing sample was made of PBMCs or T cells enriched from blood (not recorded which). Receptors originate from a man younger than 35 who had recovered from COVID-19.

This chain connects TRBV9 to TRBJ2-7; D possibly corresponds to TRBD2 (6 bases). CDR3 length: 15 amino acids. The ends were cut back, 0 bases at V and 6 bases at J, with 16 bases in the middle. Germline V gene data show CDR1 as SGDLS and CDR2 as YYNGEE. CDR3 amino acids: CASSVAATSGAEQYF. The CDR3, as DNA: TGTGCCAGCAGCGTAGCGGCGACTAGTGGGGCCGAGCAGTACTTC.

V gene TRBV5-5 combines with J gene TRBJ2-1, with 9 bases fitting TRBD2. CDR3 length equals 18 residues. V lost 2 bases and J lost 1; bases outside the gene matches: 10. CDR1 and CDR2 (germline): SGHKS, YYEKEE (reference sequence). The CDR3 DNA sequence: TGTGCCAGCAGCTTAGAACTAGCGGGTACTTTATCCTACAATGAGCAGTTCTTC. It is translated as CASSLELAGTLSYNEQFF.

The chain carries TRBV19 and TRBJ1-5; D remains unclear. The germline V and J ends were trimmed by 6 bases and 6 bases, with 15 bases remaining between them. The germline V gene has CDR1 LNHDA and CDR2 SQIVND (reference sequence). The CDR3 loop spans 14 amino acids. The CDR3 DNA reads TGTGCCAGTAGCCCCCTTGCCCGGGTTCAGCCCCAGCATTTT. Translation: CASSPLARVQPQHF.

The sample holds one count of this clone. This chain uses TRBV27 with TRBJ2-5; D possibly corresponds to TRBD2 (6 bases). Germline CDR1 MNHEY, CDR2 SMNVEV (reference sequence). The CDR3 is 13 amino acids. Deletions cut 6 bases from V and 5 bases from J, with 13 bases between. The CDR3 DNA follows: TGTGCCAGCAGCTCACTAGCTAGGGAGACCCAGTACTTC. This sequence encodes CASSSLARETQYF.

The chain employs TRBV12-3 or TRBV12-4 and TRBJ2-7, with D maybe TRBD1 (7 bases). The CDR3 has 13 amino acids. Trimming removed 4 bases at V and 4 bases at J, with 11 bases between. CDR3: CASSWAGGYEQYF. The CDR3 coding sequence is TGTGCCAGCAGTTGGGCAGGGGGGTACGAGCAGTACTTC.

The V call is TRBV25-1, the J call TRBJ1-3, with TRBD1 identical over 8 bases. J lost 2 bases, V lost 2 bases, and 5 bases had no gene match. The CDR3 is 16 residues long. The germline CDR1 and CDR2 sequences are MGHDK and SYGVNS. The CDR3 bases are TGTGCCAGCAGTGAAACCCCAGGGGGCCCTGGAAACACCATATATTTT. Protein: CASSETPGGPGNTIYF.

The chain couples TRBV28 to TRBJ2-6; 9 bases match TRBD1. The CDR3 extends over 17 amino acids. The J segment lost 4 bases and the V segment lost 10 bases, leaving 14 bases of the junction unmatched. CDR1 is MDHEN, CDR2 SYDVKM, per germline. CDR3 nucleotides: TGTGCCACCCCTCCGGGACAGGGACCGGGAGGGGCCAACGTCCTGACTTTC. This sequence encodes CATPPGQGPGGANVLTF. The complete variable domain, with remaining parts taken from reference TRBV28 and TRBJ2-6, reads DVKVTQSSRYLVKRTGEKVFLECVQDMDHENMFWYRQDPGLGLRLIYFSYDVKMKEKGDIPEGYSVSREKKERFSLILESASTNQTSMYLCATPPGQGPGGANVLTFGAGSRLTVL.

This sequence joins TRBV5-4 and TRBJ2-3; no firm D call. Trimming removed 2 bases from V and 2 bases from J, with 6 bases in between. Looked up from germline, CDR1 is SGHNT and CDR2 is YYREEE (reference sequence). The CDR3 has 13 residues. The CDR3 here is CASSFYITDTQYF. CDR3 coding DNA: TGTGCCAGCAGCTTCTATATCACAGATACGCAGTATTTT.

The gene calls are TRBV3-1 (or the pseudogene TRBV3-2) and TRBJ1-2; D unclear. Trimming pared 3 bases from V and 4 bases from J, leaving 12 bases between. There are 14 residues in the CDR3. The germline CDR1 and CDR2 sequences are LGHDT and YNNKEL (reference sequence). CDR3 protein: CASSQKGVSYGYTF. The CDR3 region has the DNA TGTGCCAGCAGCCAGAAGGGAGTTAGCTATGGCTACACCTTC.

The chain recombines TRBV9 with TRBJ1-1; 7 nucleotides line up with TRBD1. The CDR3 runs 17 residues. Trimming took 3 bases from V and 2 from J; bases not matched to a gene: 13. Germline V CDR1 and CDR2: SGDLS, YYNGEE. Here the CDR3 DNA reads TGTGCCAGCAGCGCCTCCGGGACAGTCACAATTAACACTGAAGCTTTCTTT. Amino acid sequence: CASSASGTVTINTEAFF.

The chain carries TRBV5-1 and TRBJ1-2, with a tentative D call TRBD1 (5 bases). CDR1 is SGHRS and CDR2 is YFSETQ in the germline V gene. V lost 5 bases, J lost 3 bases, and 11 bases lay in between. The CDR3 totals 13 residues. CDR3 amino acids: CASSSGWDYGYTF. DNA for the CDR3: TGCGCCAGCAGTTCAGGGTGGGACTATGGCTACACCTTC.

This chain connects TRBV24-1 to TRBJ1-5; D might be TRBD1 (6 bases). The CDR3 covers 13 residues. CDR1 KGHDR and CDR2 SFDVKD come from the germline V gene. Deletions cut 7 bases from V and 7 bases from J, with 13 bases between. The CDR3 DNA reads as TGTGCCACCAGCACAGGGCCGGGGCAGCCCCAGCATTTT. Protein: CATSTGPGQPQHF.

The rearrangement uses TRBV21-1 and TRBJ2-7; the table gives TRBD1 as D, unverified against the DNA. TRBV21-1 is a documented pseudogene. The CDR3 totals 14 residues. In DNA, the CDR3 is TGTGCCAGCAACACAGGGGCCCAGCGCTACGAGCAGTACTTC. Amino acids: CASNTGAQRYEQYF.

J is TRBJ2-1 and V is TRBV20-1; D is unclear. The germline V gene has CDR1 DFQATT and CDR2 SNEGSKA (reference sequence). The V end lost 3 bases, the J end lost 8 bases, and 11 bases lay between the germline ends. CDR3 length: 12 amino acids. The CDR3 protein is CSASYQRDEQFF. CDR3 nucleotides: TGCAGTGCTAGTTACCAGCGCGATGAGCAGTTCTTC.

This chain links TRBV6-4 with TRBJ1-5; weak D call: TRBD1 (5 bases). The CDR3 spans 15 residues. Germline CDR1 and CDR2: MRHNA and SNTAGT. V was clipped by 3 bases and J by 6 bases, with 15 bases between them. The CDR3 DNA follows: TGTGCCAGCAGTGAAACTCAAAAAAGGGGTCAGCCCCAGCATTTT. This sequence encodes CASSETQKRGQPQHF.

CDR3: CASSYSAGAAYEQYF. Here the CDR3 DNA reads TGTGCCAGCAGTTACTCGGCAGGGGCCGCCTACGAGCAGTACTTC. The chain combines TRBV6-5 with TRBJ2-7; tentative D call: TRBD1 (6 bases). V shed 0 bases and J shed 2 bases, with 11 bases lying between them. The CDR3 has 15 residues. The germline CDR1 and CDR2 sequences are MNHEY and SVGAGI.

The CDR3, as DNA: TGTGCCAGCAGTGAAGACTCGGTTCCGAATCAGCCCCAGCATTTT. This encodes CASSEDSVPNQPQHF. J is TRBJ1-5 and V is TRBV2; D call uncertain. The germline V gene has CDR1 SNHLY and CDR2 FYNNEI. V was pared by 1 base and J by 4 bases, with 11 bases between. The CDR3 has 15 amino acids.

J is TRBJ2-3 and V is TRBV4-1; TRBD2 matches 10 bases. Trimming removed 2 bases from V and 2 bases from J; junction bases left unmatched: 7. The CDR3 extends over 17 amino acids. Germline assignment: CDR1 MGHRA and CDR2 YSYEKL. The CDR3 bases are TGCGCCAGCAGCCAACCCCCCGGACTAGCGGCCACAGATACGCAGTATTTT. It is translated as CASSQPPGLAATDTQYF.

The chain has TRBV27 and TRBJ2-1; 8 nucleotides align to TRBD2. Trimming removed 8 bases from V and 7 bases from J; junction bases left unmatched: 16. The CDR3 runs to 16 residues. Per germline, CDR1 MNHEY and CDR2 SMNVEV (reference sequence). The CDR3 nucleotides read TGTGCCAGCCGATTATTAGGTAGCGGGGCTCTAAATGAGCAGTTCTTC. Protein: CASRLLGSGALNEQFF.

The chain employs TRBV13 and TRBJ1-5, with 9 bases that match TRBD1. Per germline, CDR1 PRHDT and CDR2 FYEKMQ (reference sequence). The CDR3 runs 16 residues. With V trimmed by 1 base and J by 3 bases, 4 bases remained unmatched. CDR3 protein: CASSLATGGPNQPQHF. CDR3 bases: TGTGCCAGCAGCTTAGCTACAGGGGGCCCCAATCAGCCCCAGCATTTT.

V gene TRBV4-1 combines with J gene TRBJ1-2; maybe TRBD1 (5 bases). Germline V gene lookup returns CDR1 MGHRA and CDR2 YSYEKL. There are 13 residues in the CDR3. V was cut by 1 base and J by 8 bases, with 11 bases left in between. The CDR3 region is CASSQVGARGYTF. CDR3 bases: TGCGCCAGCAGCCAAGTTGGGGCTAGGGGCTACACCTTC.

This clone was detected a few times. This chain connects TRBV19 to TRBJ1-6; D is possibly TRBD1 (5 bases). Per the germline V gene, CDR1 is LNHDA and CDR2 is SQIVND (reference sequence). Trimming pared 7 bases from V and 3 bases from J, leaving 10 bases between. The CDR3 extends over 14 amino acids. This CDR3 reads CASKGVDYNSPLHF. CDR3 coding DNA: TGTGCCAGTAAAGGGGTGGACTATAATTCACCCCTCCACTTT.